A single sample is the source of the 6 T cell receptor beta chains below, sequenced in a study of breast tumors, draining lymph nodes, adjacent tissues. One entry per CDR3 protein, called by TCRdb with MiXCR from the multiplex PCR reads. The repertoire includes around 130,000 distinct CDR3 sequences, around 20% of them detected once, and over 2% sits in the top ten. The lymph nodes were axillary draining lymph nodes from breast cancer patients. Material for sequencing was axillary lymph node tissue. These receptor sequences come from a female donor with breast cancer. Some clones in this sample may be carry-over from other donors' samples.

Ten or more counts support this clonotype. V and J are TRBV6-1 and TRBJ2-2; D could derive from TRBD1 or TRBD2 (5 bases each). Germline CDR1 MNHNS, CDR2 SASEGT. The CDR3 totals 14 residues. V was shortened by 8 bases and J by 5 bases, with 15 bases between the two germline ends. The CDR3 loop reads CASGPPWGTGELFF. The CDR3 DNA reads as TGTGCCAGCGGCCCCCCGTGGGGGACCGGGGAGCTGTTTTTT.

This clonotype has a handful of counts. The chain recombines TRBV2 with TRBJ2-7; D perhaps matches TRBD1 (5 bases). V shed 9 bases and J shed 0 bases, with 9 bases lying between them. Germline-derived CDR1 and CDR2 are SNHLY and FYNNEI. This CDR3 has 12 residues. The CDR3 region has the DNA TGTGCCAGAGGGGATCGCTCCTACGAGCAGTACTTC. Its translation is CARGDRSYEQYF.

This clonotype was seen repeatedly, ten times or more. This chain links TRBV7-9 with TRBJ2-3, with D possibly matching TRBD1 (7 bases). The germline V gene encodes CDR1 SEHNR and CDR2 FQNEAQ (reference sequence). This CDR3 has 16 amino acids. Trimming shortened V by 2 bases and J by 2 bases, and 14 bases separated the two germline ends. The CDR3 spells CASSLQPGGYTDTQYF. DNA for the CDR3: TGTGCCAGCAGCTTACAACCAGGGGGGTACACAGATACGCAGTATTTT.

This clonotype was counted ten times or more. This chain joins TRBV20-1 and TRBJ2-2; 8 nucleotides line up with TRBD1. The V gene's germline CDR1 is DFQATT and CDR2 SNEGSKA (reference sequence). CDR3 length: 14 residues. V dropped 6 bases and J dropped 3; count of bases not matched to a gene: 6. The CDR3 region is CSAPGGLDTGELFF. The DNA of the CDR3 is TGCAGTGCCCCAGGGGGCCTTGACACCGGGGAGCTGTTTTTT.

This clonotype has a count of ten or more. CDR3 amino acids: CASSLALAGGELFF. In DNA, the CDR3 is TGTGCCAGCAGTTTAGCGCTAGCGGGCGGGGAGCTGTTTTTT. V and J are TRBV12-3 or TRBV12-4 and TRBJ2-2; 8 bases map to TRBD2. The CDR3 spans 14 residues. Germline trimming cut 0 bases from V and 7 bases from J; bases unmatched to any gene: 1.

This clonotype has at least ten counts. The gene calls are TRBV3-1 and TRBJ2-1, with D perhaps matching TRBD1 (6 bases). The CDR3 contains 17 residues. Trimming removed 1 base from V and 3 bases from J, with 16 bases in between. Germline CDR1 reads LGHDT; CDR2 reads YNNKEL (reference sequence). The CDR3: CASSQVGHLKYYNEQFF. In DNA form, the CDR3 reads TGTGCCAGCAGCCAAGTGGGACACTTGAAGTACTACAATGAGCAGTTCTTC.